This T cell receptor beta chain was documented in a study of cytomegalovirus exposure and HLA in healthy donors. Trimming removed 5 bases at V and 0 bases at J, with 14 bases between. Per the germline V gene, CDR1 is SQVTM and CDR2 is ANQGSEA. The CDR3 sequence is 15 residues long. Overall study results and limits: The majority of CMV-associated TCR beta chains were reported as apparently HLA-restricted in a later analysis. In a later analysis, V- and J-gene trimming of beta chains associated with a DCLRE1C missense variant, replicated independently. CMV antigen specificity was confirmed in vitro for three CMV-associated chains.

Primers: 60 Vbeta forward and 13 Jbeta reverse. Sequencing used immunoSEQ multiplex PCR; TCRdb keeps in-frame clones, though not all of them. Here the sample spans 120,000 or so clones, over 65% being singletons. Concerning this clone itself: The antigen remains unidentified.

The clonotype comes from a man aged 18 to 35 in good health and CMV-seropositive. Sequences were obtained from PBMCs. The V call is TRBV29-1, the J call TRBJ1-3; possible D gene TRBD1, 5 bases. In nucleotides, the CDR3 is TGCAGCGTTTTGGGGGGAGCTAGCTCTGGAAACACCATATATTTT. It translates to CSVLGGASSGNTIYF. Filled out from reference TRBV29-1 and TRBJ1-3, the complete variable domain reads SAVISQKPSRDICQRGTSLTIQCQVDSQVTMMFWYRQQPGQSLTLIATANQGSEATYESGFVIDKFPISRPNLTFSTLTVSNMSPEDSSIYLCSVLGGASSGNTIYFGEGSWLTVV.